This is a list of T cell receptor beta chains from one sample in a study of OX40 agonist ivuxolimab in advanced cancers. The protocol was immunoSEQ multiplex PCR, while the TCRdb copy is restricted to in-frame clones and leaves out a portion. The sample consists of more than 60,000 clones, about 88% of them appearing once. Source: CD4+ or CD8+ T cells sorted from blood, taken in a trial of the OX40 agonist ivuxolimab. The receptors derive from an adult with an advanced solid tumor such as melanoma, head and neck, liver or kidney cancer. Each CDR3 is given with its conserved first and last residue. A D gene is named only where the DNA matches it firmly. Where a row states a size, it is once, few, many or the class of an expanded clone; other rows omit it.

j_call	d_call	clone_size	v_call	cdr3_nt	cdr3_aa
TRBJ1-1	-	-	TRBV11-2	TGTGCCAGCAGCTTAGGAGGGCGCACTGAAGCTTTCTTT	CASSLGGRTEAFF
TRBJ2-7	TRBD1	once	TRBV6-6	TGTGCCAGCACCACCCCGGGACAGGGGAATGGGGAGCAGTACTTC	CASTTPGQGNGEQYF
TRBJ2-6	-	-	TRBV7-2	TGTGCCAGCAGGTTTTTGGGCACGACCGGGGCCAACGTCCTGACTTTC	CASRFLGTTGANVLTF
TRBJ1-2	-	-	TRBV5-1	TGCGCCAGCAGCTTGAGCTCGGGAGGCTACACCTTC	CASSLSSGGYTF
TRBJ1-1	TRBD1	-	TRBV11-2	TGTGCCAGCAGCTCCGGGGTTTTAGGGGGCATGAACACTGAAGCTTTCTTT	CASSSGVLGGMNTEAFF
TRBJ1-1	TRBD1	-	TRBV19	TGTGCCACCTCCACGACAGGGAGGGGCACTGAAGCTTTCTTT	CATSTTGRGTEAFF
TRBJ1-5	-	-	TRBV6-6	TGTGCCAGCAGTTACACGGACAATCAGCCCCAGCATTTT	CASSYTDNQPQHF
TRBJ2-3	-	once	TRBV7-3	TGTGCCAGCAGCTTAGGGGGAGTCGGACCCTCAGATACGCAGTATTTT	CASSLGGVGPSDTQYF
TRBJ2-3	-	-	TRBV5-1	TGCGCCGCGAGGGGACGGGGGGCCCCTAGCACAGATACGCAGTATTTT	CAARGRGAPSTDTQYF
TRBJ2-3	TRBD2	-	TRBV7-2	TGTGCCAGCAGCCCTTTAGGACTAGCGGGATCAGATACGCAGTATTTT	CASSPLGLAGSDTQYF
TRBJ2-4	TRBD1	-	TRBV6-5	TGTGCCAGCAGTTCAGGGGGCAAAAACATTCAGTACTTC	CASSSGGKNIQYF
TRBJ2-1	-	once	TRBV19	TGTGCCAGTAGTATAATTGGTGGGCAGGGTGGCAATGAGCAGTTCTTC	CASSIIGGQGGNEQFF
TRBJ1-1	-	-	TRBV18	TGTGCCAGCTCACCATCAGGGCGTGAGAACACTGAAGCTTTCTTT	CASSPSGRENTEAFF
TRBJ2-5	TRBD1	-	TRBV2	TGTGCCAGCAGTGCTCGCGGGACAGGGGGGGAGACCCAGTACTTC	CASSARGTGGETQYF
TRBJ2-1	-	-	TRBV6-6	TGTGCCAGCAAGGGCGGGGGCAGATACAATGAGCAGTTCTTC	CASKGGGRYNEQFF
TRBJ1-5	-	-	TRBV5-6	TGTGCCAGCAGCTTGAAGGGCAATCAGCCCCAGCATTTT	CASSLKGNQPQHF
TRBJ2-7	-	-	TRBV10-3	TGTGCCATCAGTGTCTCCTCCTACGAGCAGTACTTC	CAISVSSYEQYF
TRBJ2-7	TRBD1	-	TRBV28	TGTGCCAGCAGAAGACAGGGGGCAAACTCCTACGAGCAGTACTTC	CASRRQGANSYEQYF
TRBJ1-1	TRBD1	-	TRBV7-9	TGTGCCAGCACCCGACAGGGTGGCACTGAAGCTTTCTTT	CASTRQGGTEAFF
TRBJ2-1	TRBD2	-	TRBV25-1	TGTGCCAGCGGTAGTAGCGGGAGCTCCTACAATGAGCAGTTCTTC	CASGSSGSSYNEQFF
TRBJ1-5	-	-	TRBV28	TGTGCCAGCAGGGGACCCCTGAATCAGCCCCAGCATTTT	CASRGPLNQPQHF
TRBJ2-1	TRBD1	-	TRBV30	TGTGCCTGGATGCGAGGGACAGGAGACAATGAGCAGTTCTTC	CAWMRGTGDNEQFF
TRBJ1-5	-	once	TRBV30	TGTGCCTGGAGTCGAGGGGTGAGCAATCAGCCCCAGCATTTT	CAWSRGVSNQPQHF
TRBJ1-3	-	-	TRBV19	TGTGCTGAAACAGGGATCGGTGGAAACACCATATATTTT	CAETGIGGNTIYF
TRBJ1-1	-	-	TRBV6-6	TGTGCCAGCAGTTCAAGACAGGATTTGAACACTGAAGCTTTCTTT	CASSSRQDLNTEAFF
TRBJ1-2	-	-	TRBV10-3	TGTGCCATCAGTGAGTCTATGGACGGAAACTATGGCTACACCTTC	CAISESMDGNYGYTF
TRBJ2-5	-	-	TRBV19	TGTGCCAGTAAACGGGGGGCTCAAGAGACCCAGTACTTC	CASKRGAQETQYF